The rows below give T cell receptor beta chains drawn from one sample of a study of shared clonotypes between healthy human individuals. Produced via immunoSEQ multiplex PCR; TCRdb's table is partial and in-frame only. The sample includes hundreds of thousands of clones, around 75% of them seen just once. The specimen sequenced was PBMCs. The source is a woman between 40 and 55 years old in good health. Some clones in this sample may be carry-over from other donors' samples. Both conserved end residues are part of each CDR3. Expanded clones get a size class; other rows say once, few or many, or leave the size out.

v_gene,abundance,CDR3aa
TRBV7-9,.,CASSLSRGSYNEQFF
TRBV4-3,.,CASSQAGGNTGELFF
TRBV4-1,.,CASSQDHTGSSGNTIYF
TRBV7-9,once,CASSPIGSDTQYF
TRBV7-3,.,CASSLNRGNTGELFF
TRBV6-1,.,CASGDSPTDTQYF
TRBV11-2,.,CASSSYRVAEAYEQYF
TRBV19,.,CASNFGSNTGELFF
TRBV4-1,.,CASSQGEGYNEQFF
TRBV28,.,CASSSGTGLNYGYTF
TRBV9,.,CASSAGPAQYF
TRBV7-9,.,CASSSGPVVQYF
TRBV4-3,.,CASSQVWTGGTYEQYF
TRBV7-2,.,CASSLLAGPYEQYF
TRBV9,.,CASSGPGQGSDTEAFF
TRBV30,.,CACYLAGKLSYEQYF
TRBV11-3,.,CASSPGEGRGPETQYF
TRBV11-2,.,CASSSFSSGGTEAFF
TRBV7-3,.,CASSSGLYNEQFF
TRBV5-5,.,CASSLVVAYEQYF
TRBV30,.,CAWKGAPYNEQFF
TRBV6-5,.,CASRSTPRGEQYF
TRBV11-2,once,CASSLDGNGPHNEQFF
TRBV28,.,CASSGPSRPNYEQYF
TRBV11-1,few,CASSLAHLSEAFF
TRBV10-2,.,CASSEGKAGRGTQYF
TRBV28,.,CASSLQGPIYGYTF
TRBV7-2,.,CASSFRAEAQYF
TRBV10-3,.,CAISDVAGEADTQYF
TRBV11-2,.,CASRRPGKGSGFQGYTF
TRBV21-1,.,CASSKEAATKNIQYF
TRBV11-2,few,CASSSIGSDYGYTF
TRBV5-1,.,CASSLRPSGANVLTF
TRBV7-2,.,CASPGRQDRAYEQYF
TRBV18,.,CASSPGIPGQGRSSPLHF
TRBV11-2,.,CASSLAGESYNEQFF
TRBV28,few,CASSSTGTGTYEQYF
TRBV18,.,CASSLPGGQHNQPQHF
TRBV4-1,few,CASSQDGGRAGTGELFF
TRBV13,.,CASSLGHLNTEAFF
TRBV7-3,.,CASSMDRVNTEAFF
TRBV7-6,.,CASSQDSNYGYTF
TRBV10-3,.,CATRDLVGSEQYF
TRBV27,.,CASSSPQRSYNEQFF
TRBV6-5,.,CASSARGSGANVLTF
TRBV7-6,once,CASSLEGTSGGYEQYF
TRBV10-1,.,CASSGSTGTGTYEQYF
TRBV19,.,CASSDRGVGANVLTF
TRBV29-1,.,CSAERLNEQFF